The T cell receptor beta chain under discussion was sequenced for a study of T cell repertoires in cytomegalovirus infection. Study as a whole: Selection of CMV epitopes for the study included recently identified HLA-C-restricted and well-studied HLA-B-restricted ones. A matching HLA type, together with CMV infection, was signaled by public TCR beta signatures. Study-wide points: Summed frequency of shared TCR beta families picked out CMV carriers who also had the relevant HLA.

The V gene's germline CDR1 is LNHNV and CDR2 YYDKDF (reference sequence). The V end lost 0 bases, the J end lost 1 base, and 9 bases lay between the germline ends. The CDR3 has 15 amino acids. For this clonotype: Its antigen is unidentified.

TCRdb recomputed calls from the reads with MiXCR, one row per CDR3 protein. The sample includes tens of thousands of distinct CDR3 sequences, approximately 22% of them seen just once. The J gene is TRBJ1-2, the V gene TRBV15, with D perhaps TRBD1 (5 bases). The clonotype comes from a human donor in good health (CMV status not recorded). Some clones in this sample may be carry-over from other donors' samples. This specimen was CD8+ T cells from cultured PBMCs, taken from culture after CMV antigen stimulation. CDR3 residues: CATSRDLDSNYGYTF. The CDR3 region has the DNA TGTGCCACCAGCAGAGATCTCGACAGTAACTATGGCTACACCTTC.